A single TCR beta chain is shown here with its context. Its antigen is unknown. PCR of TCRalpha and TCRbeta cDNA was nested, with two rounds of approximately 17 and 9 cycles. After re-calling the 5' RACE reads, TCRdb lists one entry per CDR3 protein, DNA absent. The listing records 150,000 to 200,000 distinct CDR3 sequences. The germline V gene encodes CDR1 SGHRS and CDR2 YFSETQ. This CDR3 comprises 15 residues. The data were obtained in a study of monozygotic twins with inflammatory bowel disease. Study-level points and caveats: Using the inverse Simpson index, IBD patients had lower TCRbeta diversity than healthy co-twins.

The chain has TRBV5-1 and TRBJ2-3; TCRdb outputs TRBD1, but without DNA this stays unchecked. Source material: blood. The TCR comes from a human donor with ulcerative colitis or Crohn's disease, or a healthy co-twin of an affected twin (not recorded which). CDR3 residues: CASSLIQGDTDTQYF.